This T cell receptor (beta chain) is from a study of blood T cell repertoires in COVID-19. At the level of the study: T cells, B-cell-depleted T cells, or PBMCs provided the cDNA or gDNA that served as material.

Participants spanned ages about 18 to 89 years and resided in about two dozen US areas. Cohort allocation depended upon clinical history that participants reported. Germline CDR1 reads MDHEN; CDR2 reads SYDVKM. The CDR3 is 15 residues long. With V trimmed by 5 bases and J by 4 bases, 7 bases remained unmatched. Original data processing: Researchers report that nucleated cell counts were estimated from reference gene primer amplification. Profiling relied on immunoSEQ multiplex PCR, and the TCRdb table lists in-frame clones only, not all of them. The D gene and trimming were derived from the DNA, and the V and J assignments and clone size from that table. The sample has roughly 350,000 clones, 92% seen once.

The clonotype originates from a young woman who had recovered from COVID-19. The chain recombines TRBV28 with TRBJ2-1; 8 bases map to TRBD2. Sequencing was done on a sample of PBMCs or T cells enriched from blood (not recorded which). The CDR3 coding sequence is TGTGCCAGCAGTCCCCTGCGGGGGGTTTACAATGAGCAGTTCTTC. Its protein is CASSPLRGVYNEQFF.